The clone carrying this TCR beta chain was counted once. Its antigen is still unknown. This sample is drawn from a study of CD8 T cells in Susac syndrome. Reverse transcription of roughly 0.5 to 1 ug RNA was carried out with random hexamers. TCRdb re-derived calls from the immunoSEQ multiplex PCR reads in MiXCR, one entry per CDR3 protein. The sample includes fewer than 85,000 distinct CDR3 sequences, around 93% of them seen just once. Findings and limits, study-wide: The authors acknowledged that the study's TCR sequencing and HLA analysis involved relatively few individuals.

The germline gives CDR1 LNHNV, CDR2 YYDKDF (reference sequence). This CDR3 is 16 amino acids long. The germline V and J ends were trimmed by 2 bases and 0 bases, with 14 bases remaining between them. The sequencing input was CD8+ T cells from PBMCs. V gene TRBV15 combines with J gene TRBJ2-7, with a weak D call TRBD2 (6 bases). The TCR originated in a human donor with Susac syndrome. CDR3 nucleotides: TGTGCCACCAGCAGATACCGGGACTCCAGCTCCTACGAGCAGTACTTC. Translated: CATSRYRDSSSYEQYF.